The 14 T cell receptor beta chains below were found in one sample sequenced in a study of T cells in Graves' hyperthyroidism and ophthalmopathy. From RNA transcripts, TCR beta CDR3 regions were amplified. The HTBI primer set served for first-round RT-PCR of the TCR CDR3. TCRdb fed the multiplex PCR reads into MiXCR, producing one record per CDR3 protein. The data contain some 350,000 distinct CDR3 sequences, about 19% of them singletons. The sample was blood. The receptors come from a woman aged 18-30 years with Graves' hyperthyroidism.

The table lists this clonotype with many counts. V and J are TRBV18 and TRBJ1-2; unclear D gene. V lost 3 bases and J 2 bases, leaving 19 bases between the germline ends. In germline, CDR1 is KGHSH, CDR2 LQKENI. CDR3 length: 17 residues. The CDR3 DNA reads TGTGCCAGCTCACCGGAACAGACCTTGTTAGGGAACTATGGCTACACCTTC. It encodes CASSPEQTLLGNYGYTF.

This clonotype was detected ten times or more. The chain joins TRBV7-2 to TRBJ2-7; 7 nucleotides match TRBD2. The CDR3 spans 16 residues. Germline V gene sequence: CDR1 SGHTA, CDR2 FQGNSA. The trim removed 3 bases at V and 1 base at J, leaving 9 bases unmatched. The CDR3 region is CASSLAPWRGSYEQYF. DNA for the CDR3: TGTGCCAGCAGCTTGGCCCCTTGGCGGGGGTCCTACGAGCAGTACTTC.

In this sample, this clonotype turned up a few times. The J gene is TRBJ2-3, the V gene TRBV14; 12 positions match TRBD2. CDR1 and CDR2 from the germline V gene are SGHDN and FVKESK. J gave up 0 bases and V 4 bases, and 2 bases lay outside the gene matches. This CDR3 is 16 amino acids long. DNA of the CDR3: TGTGCCAGCAGCCCACTAGCGGGGGGTAGCACAGATACGCAGTATTTT. Translating gives CASSPLAGGSTDTQYF.

This clonotype was detected ten times or more. V gene TRBV6-2 or TRBV6-3 combines with J gene TRBJ1-2; D perhaps matches TRBD1 (5 bases). CDR1 and CDR2 from the germline V gene are MNHEY and SVGEGT. The CDR3 is 13 amino acids. The V end lost 8 bases, the J end lost 6 bases, and 16 bases lay between the germline ends. This CDR3 reads CASCLTSGHGYTF. CDR3 nucleotide sequence: TGTGCCAGCTGCCTCACATCGGGGCATGGCTACACCTTC.

J is TRBJ1-2 and V is TRBV6-5, with D possibly being TRBD1 (6 bases). This CDR3 contains 13 residues. Germline V lookup: CDR1 MNHEY, CDR2 SVGAGI. The V end lost 2 bases, the J end lost 5 bases, and 9 bases lay between the germline ends. Here the CDR3 DNA reads TGTGCCAGCAGTTACGGGACAACGTATGGCTACACCTTC. Translation gives CASSYGTTYGYTF.

This clonotype has at least ten counts. This chain uses TRBV15 with TRBJ1-1; D is perhaps TRBD1 (6 bases). V lost 2 bases to trimming and J lost 5 bases, with 6 bases between them. CDR3 length: 12 amino acids. The germline CDR1 and CDR2 sequences are LNHNV and YYDKDF (reference sequence). The CDR3 is CATSRRGTEAFF. In DNA, the CDR3 is TGTGCCACCAGCAGAAGGGGGACTGAAGCTTTCTTT.

This clonotype was recorded at least ten times. The DNA for the CDR3 is TGTGCCACCAGCAGACCACGTGGGGGGTTCGGTCAGCCCCAGCATTTT. Translation: CATSRPRGGFGQPQHF. V and J are TRBV15 and TRBJ1-5, with D possibly being TRBD1 (5 bases). CDR1 and CDR2 from the germline V gene are LNHNV and YYDKDF (reference sequence). This CDR3 comprises 16 residues. Trimming shortened V by 2 bases and J by 6 bases, and 17 bases separated the two germline ends.

This clonotype came up many times. The chain recombines TRBV20-1 with TRBJ1-5, with TRBD1 matching 7 bases. The CDR3 has 13 amino acids. After removal of 1 base from V and 7 bases from J, the junction contained 4 bases not matched to a gene. Germline values: CDR1 DFQATT, CDR2 SNEGSKA (reference sequence). As DNA, the CDR3 is TGCAGTGCTAGAGGGCAGGGGGTACAGCCCCAGCATTTT. As protein: CSARGQGVQPQHF.

The sample holds many counts of this clonotype. One end of the junction does not line up with germline, which may come from a read error. The rearrangement joins TRBV6-1 to TRBJ2-5; tentative D call: TRBD2 (6 bases). The germline gives CDR1 MNHNS, CDR2 SASEGT. There are 14 residues in the CDR3. This CDR3 reads CAAGTPRLGEPQYF. DNA of the CDR3: TGTGCCGCCGGGACTCCCCGCTTGGGAGAGCCCCAGTACTTC.

This clonotype was seen at least ten times. The chain combines TRBV12-3 or TRBV12-4 with TRBJ1-1, with D possibly TRBD1 on 6 matching bases. Trimming took off 1 base at V and 4 bases at J, with 10 bases between the two ends. The CDR3 runs to 14 residues. The DNA for the CDR3 is TGTGCCAGCAGTTTAGGGGGGCTCGCCACTGAAGCTTTCTTT. This sequence encodes CASSLGGLATEAFF.

This clonotype appeared many times. The chain couples TRBV6-1 to TRBJ2-7; tentatively, D is TRBD1 (5 bases). This CDR3 comprises 13 residues. Germline lookup yields CDR1 MNHNS and CDR2 SASEGT. V was shortened by 6 bases and J by 0 bases, with 9 bases between the two germline ends. DNA of the CDR3: TGTGCCAGCAGGGACACCATCTCCTACGAGCAGTACTTC. Amino acids: CASRDTISYEQYF.

The sample holds many counts of this clonotype. Sequence at one end of the junction differs from germline and may be a read error. V gene TRBV4-1 combines with J gene TRBJ1-2; D gene unclear. Germline assignment: CDR1 MGHRA and CDR2 YSYEKL. This CDR3 has 14 amino acids. The CDR3 region is CASSRTGLNYGYTF. CDR3 nucleotides: TGTGCCAGCAGCCGGACCGGCCTTAACTATGGCTACACCTTC.

This clonotype came up many times. V is TRBV12-3 or TRBV12-4 and J is TRBJ2-5, with D tentatively TRBD1 (5 bases). Trimming shortened V by 8 bases and J by 2 bases, and 15 bases separated the two germline ends. The CDR3 is made up of 14 amino acids. In DNA form, the CDR3 reads TGTGCCAGCCTTTCCAGGGTGGGTCAAGAGACCCAGTACTTC. Its protein product is CASLSRVGQETQYF.

This clonotype was found many times. The chain uses TRBV7-9 and TRBJ1-1; tentatively, D is TRBD1 (5 bases). CDR1 and CDR2 (germline): SEHNR, FQNEAQ (reference sequence). This CDR3 region has 14 residues. Trimming took off 5 bases at V and 0 bases at J, with 10 bases between the two ends. CDR3 residues: CASSRQFMNTEAFF. CDR3 DNA: TGTGCCAGCAGCCGACAGTTCATGAACACTGAAGCTTTCTTT.